This record looks at one T cell receptor beta chain sequence and its context. The table lists this clonotype with many counts. Its antigen is currently not known. No base quality information exists; no much larger clone differs at one position. The data originate from a study (dated by TCRdb to 2014 to 2015). About the full investigation: The study tested whether tumor-infiltrating Tregs in breast cancer are recruited from blood Tregs or converted in situ from other CD4+ T cell subsets. Here is what the overall study found, with its caveats: Validation in the larger cohort was restricted to a single TCR beta V-J rearrangement rather than whole repertoires. The TCR gene usage of tumor memory CD4+ T cells clustered together with blood and lymph node memory CD4+ cells and with lymph node naive CD4+ cells. Tumor-infiltrating Treg TCR alpha and beta sequences overlapped most with tumor naive CD4+ T cells, then with blood naive CD4+ T cells.

Amplification of full-length TCR variable regions was done by 5' RACE PCR using constant-region reverse primers, and this step was followed by semi-nested PCR with Nested Universal Primer A. The ReliaPrep RNA Cell Miniprep System was used to extract total RNA, which was then reverse transcribed into 5'RACE-ready cDNA with the SMARTer RACE 5'/3' Kit. Multiplex adaptors were used to barcode full-length TCR alpha and beta libraries, and the barcoded libraries were sequenced on an Illumina MiSeq. From the authors' description of their analysis: For each of nine subset-tissue groups, sequencing data from the five patients were combined, and the groups were compared by unsupervised clustering of TCR gene usage. The Morisita-Horn index, with shared sequences weighted by their contribution to each repertoire, was used to calculate repertoire similarity. Starting from the raw public reads, TCRdb applied fastp trimming at Q25, assembled clones with MiXCR and retained in-frame beta chains. Rows merge per CDR3 protein into single entries with the most common DNA and genes. The V and J calls reflect TCRdb's pipeline rather than the authors' work. The sample table contains 30,000 or so distinct CDR3 sequences; only one count was recorded for 20% to 30% of them. The ten largest clones take up approximately 2.4% of the sample.

CD4+CD25+CD127-/low cells were isolated as Tregs. Tregs, naive and memory CD4+ T cells from tumor, blood and ipsilateral draining lymph nodes of a handful of breast cancer patients underwent full-length TCR alpha and beta sequencing. Tumor tissue and lymph nodes from ipsilateral axillary dissection were perfused with PBS, minced and digested with collagenase I and hyaluronidase. A purity exceeding 90% was confirmed by FACS for the sorted cell populations. The CDR3 measures 17 amino acids from cysteine to phenylalanine. Left in the record is the CDR3 DNA by itself, 51 bases read in frame from the first base. V was cut back by 2 bases and J by 0 bases, leaving a gap of 17 bases between them. For CDR1 and CDR2, the germline V gene (reference sequence) lists LGHDT and YNNKEL.

Sequenced: tumor-infiltrating Tregs sorted from the breast tumor. This TCR was sampled from a female donor with breast cancer. The V gene is TRBV3-1 and the J gene is TRBJ2-7; the D gene assignment is ambiguous. CDR3 protein: CASSQRVSGSSSYEQYF. The DNA reads TGTGCCAGCAGCCAACGGGTCTCAGGATCGAGCTCCTACGAGCAGTACTTC.